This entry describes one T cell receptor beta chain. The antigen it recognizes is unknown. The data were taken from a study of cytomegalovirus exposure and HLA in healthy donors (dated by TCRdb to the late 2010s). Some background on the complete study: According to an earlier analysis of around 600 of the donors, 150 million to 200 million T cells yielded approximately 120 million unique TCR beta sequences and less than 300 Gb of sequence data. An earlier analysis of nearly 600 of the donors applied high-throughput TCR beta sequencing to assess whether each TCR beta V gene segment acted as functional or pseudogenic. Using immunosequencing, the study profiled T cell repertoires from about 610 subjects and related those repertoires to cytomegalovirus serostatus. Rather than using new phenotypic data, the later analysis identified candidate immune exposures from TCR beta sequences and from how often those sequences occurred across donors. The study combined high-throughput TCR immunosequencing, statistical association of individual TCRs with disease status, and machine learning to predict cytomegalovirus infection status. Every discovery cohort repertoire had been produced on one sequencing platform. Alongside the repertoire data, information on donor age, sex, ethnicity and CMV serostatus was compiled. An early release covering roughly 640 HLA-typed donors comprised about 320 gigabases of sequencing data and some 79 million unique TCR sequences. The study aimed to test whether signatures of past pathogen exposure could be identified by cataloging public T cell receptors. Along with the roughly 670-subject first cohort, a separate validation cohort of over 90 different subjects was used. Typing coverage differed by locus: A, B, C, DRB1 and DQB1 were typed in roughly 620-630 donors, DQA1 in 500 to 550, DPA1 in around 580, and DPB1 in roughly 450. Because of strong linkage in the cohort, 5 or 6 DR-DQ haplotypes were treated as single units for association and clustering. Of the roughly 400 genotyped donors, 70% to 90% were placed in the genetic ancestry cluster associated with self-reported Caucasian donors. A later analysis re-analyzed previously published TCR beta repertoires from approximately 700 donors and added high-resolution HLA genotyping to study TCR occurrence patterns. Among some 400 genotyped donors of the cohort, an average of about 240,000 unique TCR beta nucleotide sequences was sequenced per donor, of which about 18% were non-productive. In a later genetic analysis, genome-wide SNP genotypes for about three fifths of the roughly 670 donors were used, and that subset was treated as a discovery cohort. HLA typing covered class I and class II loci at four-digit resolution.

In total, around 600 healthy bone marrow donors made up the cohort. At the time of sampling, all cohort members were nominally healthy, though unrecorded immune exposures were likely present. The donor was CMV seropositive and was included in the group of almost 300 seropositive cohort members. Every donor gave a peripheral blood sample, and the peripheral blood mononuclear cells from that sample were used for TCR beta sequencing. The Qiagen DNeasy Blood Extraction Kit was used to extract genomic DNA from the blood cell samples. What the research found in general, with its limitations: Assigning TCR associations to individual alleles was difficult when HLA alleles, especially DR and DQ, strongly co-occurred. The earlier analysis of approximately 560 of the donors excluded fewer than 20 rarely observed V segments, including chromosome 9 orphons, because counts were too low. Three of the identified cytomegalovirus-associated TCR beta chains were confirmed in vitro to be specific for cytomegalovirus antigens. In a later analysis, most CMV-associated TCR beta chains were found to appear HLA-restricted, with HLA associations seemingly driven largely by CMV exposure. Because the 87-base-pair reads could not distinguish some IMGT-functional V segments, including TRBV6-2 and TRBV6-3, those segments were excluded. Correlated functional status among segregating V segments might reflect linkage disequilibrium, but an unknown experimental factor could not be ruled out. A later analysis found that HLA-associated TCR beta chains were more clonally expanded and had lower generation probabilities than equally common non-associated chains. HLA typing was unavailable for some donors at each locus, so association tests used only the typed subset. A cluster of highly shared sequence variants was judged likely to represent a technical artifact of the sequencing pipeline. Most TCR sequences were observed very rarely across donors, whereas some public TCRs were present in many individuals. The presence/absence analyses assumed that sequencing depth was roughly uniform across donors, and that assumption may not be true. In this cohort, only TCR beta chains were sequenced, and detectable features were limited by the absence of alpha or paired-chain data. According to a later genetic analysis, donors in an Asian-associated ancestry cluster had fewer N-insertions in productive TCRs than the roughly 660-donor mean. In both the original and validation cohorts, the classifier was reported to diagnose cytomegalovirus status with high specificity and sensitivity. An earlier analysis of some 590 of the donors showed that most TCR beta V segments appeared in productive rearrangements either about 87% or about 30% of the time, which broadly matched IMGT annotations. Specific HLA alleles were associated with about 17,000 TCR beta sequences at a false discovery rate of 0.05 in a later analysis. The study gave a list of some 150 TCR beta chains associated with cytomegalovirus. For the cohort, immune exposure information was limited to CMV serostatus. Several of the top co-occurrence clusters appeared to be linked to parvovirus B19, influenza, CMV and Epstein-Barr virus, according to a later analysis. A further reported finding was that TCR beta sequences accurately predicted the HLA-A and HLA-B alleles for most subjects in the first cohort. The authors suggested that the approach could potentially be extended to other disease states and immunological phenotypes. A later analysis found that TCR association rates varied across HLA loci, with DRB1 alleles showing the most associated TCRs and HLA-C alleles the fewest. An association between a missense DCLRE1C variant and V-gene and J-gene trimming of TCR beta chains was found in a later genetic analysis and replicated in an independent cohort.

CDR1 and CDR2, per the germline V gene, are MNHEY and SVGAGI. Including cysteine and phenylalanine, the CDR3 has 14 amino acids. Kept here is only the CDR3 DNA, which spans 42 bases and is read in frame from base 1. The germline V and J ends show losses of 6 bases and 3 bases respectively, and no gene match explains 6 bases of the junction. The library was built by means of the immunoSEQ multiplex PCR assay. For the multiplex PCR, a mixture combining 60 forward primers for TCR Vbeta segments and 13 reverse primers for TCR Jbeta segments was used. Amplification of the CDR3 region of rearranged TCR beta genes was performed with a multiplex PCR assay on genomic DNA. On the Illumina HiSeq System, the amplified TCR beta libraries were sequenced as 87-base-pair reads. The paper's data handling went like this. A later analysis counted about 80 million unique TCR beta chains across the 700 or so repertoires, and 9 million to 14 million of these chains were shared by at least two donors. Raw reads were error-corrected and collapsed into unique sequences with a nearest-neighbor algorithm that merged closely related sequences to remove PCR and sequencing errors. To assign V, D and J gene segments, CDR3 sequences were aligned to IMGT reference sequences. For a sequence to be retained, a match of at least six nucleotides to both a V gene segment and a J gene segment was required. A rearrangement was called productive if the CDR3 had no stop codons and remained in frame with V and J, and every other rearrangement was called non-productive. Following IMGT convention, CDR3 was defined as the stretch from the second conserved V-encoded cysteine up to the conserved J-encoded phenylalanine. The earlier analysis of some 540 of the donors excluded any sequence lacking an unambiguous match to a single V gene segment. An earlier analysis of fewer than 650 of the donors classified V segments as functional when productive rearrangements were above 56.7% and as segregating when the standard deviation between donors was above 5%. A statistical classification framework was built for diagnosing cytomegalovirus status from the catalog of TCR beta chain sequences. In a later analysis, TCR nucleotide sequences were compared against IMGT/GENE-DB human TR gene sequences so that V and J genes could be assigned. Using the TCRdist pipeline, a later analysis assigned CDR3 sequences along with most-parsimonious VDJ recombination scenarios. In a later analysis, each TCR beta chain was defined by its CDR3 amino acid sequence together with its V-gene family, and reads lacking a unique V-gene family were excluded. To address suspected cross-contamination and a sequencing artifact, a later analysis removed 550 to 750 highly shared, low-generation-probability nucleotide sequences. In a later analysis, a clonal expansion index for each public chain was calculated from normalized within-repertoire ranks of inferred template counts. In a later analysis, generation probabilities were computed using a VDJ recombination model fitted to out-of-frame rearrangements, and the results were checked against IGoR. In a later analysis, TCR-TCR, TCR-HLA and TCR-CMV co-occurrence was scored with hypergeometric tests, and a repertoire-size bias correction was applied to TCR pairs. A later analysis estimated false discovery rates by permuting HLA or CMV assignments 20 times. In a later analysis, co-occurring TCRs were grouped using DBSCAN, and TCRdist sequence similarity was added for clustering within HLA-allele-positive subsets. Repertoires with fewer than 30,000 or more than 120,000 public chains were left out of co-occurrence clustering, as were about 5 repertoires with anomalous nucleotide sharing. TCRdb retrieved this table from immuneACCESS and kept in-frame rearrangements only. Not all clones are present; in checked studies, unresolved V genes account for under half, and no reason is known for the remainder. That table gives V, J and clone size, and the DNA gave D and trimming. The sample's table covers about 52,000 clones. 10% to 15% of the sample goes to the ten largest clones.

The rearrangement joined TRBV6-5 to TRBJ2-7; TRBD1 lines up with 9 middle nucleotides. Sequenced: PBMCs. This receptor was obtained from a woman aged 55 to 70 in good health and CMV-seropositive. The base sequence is TGTGCCAGCAGAGTTGGGACAGGGATCTACGAGCAGTACTTC. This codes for CASRVGTGIYEQYF.